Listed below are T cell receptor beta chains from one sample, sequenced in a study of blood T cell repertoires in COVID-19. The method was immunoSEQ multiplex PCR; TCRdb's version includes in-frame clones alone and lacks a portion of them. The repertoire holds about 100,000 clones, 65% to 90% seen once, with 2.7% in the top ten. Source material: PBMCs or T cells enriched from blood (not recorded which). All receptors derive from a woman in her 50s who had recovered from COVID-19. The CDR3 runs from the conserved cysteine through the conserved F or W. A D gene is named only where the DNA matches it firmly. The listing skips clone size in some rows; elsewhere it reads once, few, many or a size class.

cdr3_aa: CASSQDRGYEKLFF
d_call: .
j_call: TRBJ1-4
clone_size: .
v_call: TRBV3-1/TRBV3-2

cdr3_aa: CASSYSPGGTGELFF
d_call: TRBD2
j_call: TRBJ2-2
clone_size: few
v_call: TRBV6-5

cdr3_aa: CASSPATGLGSTGELFF
d_call: .
j_call: TRBJ2-2
clone_size: .
v_call: TRBV5-4

cdr3_aa: CASSERQGSTTYNSPLHF
d_call: .
j_call: TRBJ1-6
clone_size: .
v_call: TRBV2

cdr3_aa: CASSQDSLPVEQYF
d_call: .
j_call: TRBJ2-7
clone_size: .
v_call: TRBV3-1/TRBV3-2

cdr3_aa: CASSSPGQGNQPQHF
d_call: TRBD1
j_call: TRBJ1-5
clone_size: .
v_call: TRBV28

cdr3_aa: CASSFRGGETQYF
d_call: TRBD2
j_call: TRBJ2-5
clone_size: .
v_call: TRBV5-6

cdr3_aa: CASRTLVAGGYKETQYF
d_call: TRBD2
j_call: TRBJ2-5
clone_size: .
v_call: TRBV27

cdr3_aa: CASSFGRGETQYF
d_call: .
j_call: TRBJ2-5
clone_size: once
v_call: TRBV12-3/TRBV12-4

cdr3_aa: CAWSKGQGSDTQYF
d_call: TRBD1
j_call: TRBJ2-3
clone_size: .
v_call: TRBV30

cdr3_aa: CASSPRAIVPDSYEQYF
d_call: .
j_call: TRBJ2-7
clone_size: few
v_call: TRBV6-2/TRBV6-3

cdr3_aa: CASSDWGVLEQYF
d_call: .
j_call: TRBJ2-7
clone_size: once
v_call: TRBV10-2

cdr3_aa: CASTRRGATNEKLFF
d_call: .
j_call: TRBJ1-4
clone_size: .
v_call: TRBV28

cdr3_aa: CASSLGTSGMNEQFF
d_call: TRBD2
j_call: TRBJ2-1
clone_size: .
v_call: TRBV5-1

cdr3_aa: CASSTSIGGPYGYTF
d_call: .
j_call: TRBJ1-2
clone_size: .
v_call: TRBV19

cdr3_aa: CASSRVSPDTQYF
d_call: .
j_call: TRBJ2-3
clone_size: .
v_call: TRBV28

cdr3_aa: CASSVLAGGRTDTQYF
d_call: TRBD2
j_call: TRBJ2-3
clone_size: .
v_call: TRBV9

cdr3_aa: CASSPYTEAFF
d_call: .
j_call: TRBJ1-1
clone_size: .
v_call: TRBV12-3/TRBV12-4

cdr3_aa: CAWDIGQGLSSYNEQFF
d_call: .
j_call: TRBJ2-1
clone_size: .
v_call: TRBV30

cdr3_aa: CASSMAGDRPYEQYF
d_call: .
j_call: TRBJ2-7
clone_size: .
v_call: TRBV19

cdr3_aa: CAWSKGQGDQPQHF
d_call: TRBD1
j_call: TRBJ1-5
clone_size: .
v_call: TRBV30

cdr3_aa: CASSIDRADQPQHF
d_call: .
j_call: TRBJ1-5
clone_size: .
v_call: TRBV19

cdr3_aa: CASSRPGTALYEQYF
d_call: TRBD1
j_call: TRBJ2-7
clone_size: .
v_call: TRBV27

cdr3_aa: CASSLDRPNEQFF
d_call: .
j_call: TRBJ2-1
clone_size: .
v_call: TRBV11-2

cdr3_aa: CASLPAGVRATQYF
d_call: TRBD2
j_call: TRBJ2-5
clone_size: many
v_call: TRBV6-5

cdr3_aa: CAWSVGGAVSTDTQYF
d_call: .
j_call: TRBJ2-3
clone_size: .
v_call: TRBV30

cdr3_aa: CAWSVSRTGTNEKLFF
d_call: TRBD1
j_call: TRBJ1-4
clone_size: few
v_call: TRBV30

cdr3_aa: CASRQAGGTNQPQHF
d_call: TRBD1
j_call: TRBJ1-5
clone_size: .
v_call: TRBV6-5

cdr3_aa: CATSAGVQLNGEKLFF
d_call: .
j_call: TRBJ1-4
clone_size: few
v_call: TRBV15

cdr3_aa: CASSVTRGGAVETQYF
d_call: TRBD1
j_call: TRBJ2-5
clone_size: once
v_call: TRBV9

cdr3_aa: CASNSRDSYGYTF
d_call: .
j_call: TRBJ1-2
clone_size: .
v_call: TRBV21-1

cdr3_aa: CASSEALLGPRHF
d_call: .
j_call: TRBJ1-5
clone_size: .
v_call: TRBV6-1

cdr3_aa: CATSDTGGTEAFF
d_call: TRBD1
j_call: TRBJ1-1
clone_size: .
v_call: TRBV24-1

cdr3_aa: CASSQDLGQKNTEAFF
d_call: TRBD1
j_call: TRBJ1-1
clone_size: .
v_call: TRBV14

cdr3_aa: CASSQAREAFF
d_call: .
j_call: TRBJ1-1
clone_size: .
v_call: TRBV3-1/TRBV3-2

cdr3_aa: CASSFEAQGRSYEQYF
d_call: .
j_call: TRBJ2-7
clone_size: .
v_call: TRBV28

cdr3_aa: CASGDTFSYEQYF
d_call: .
j_call: TRBJ2-7
clone_size: few
v_call: TRBV2

cdr3_aa: CAWSRQGALVEQYF
d_call: TRBD1
j_call: TRBJ2-7
clone_size: .
v_call: TRBV30

cdr3_aa: CATGTGENQPQHF
d_call: TRBD1
j_call: TRBJ1-5
clone_size: .
v_call: TRBV6-5

cdr3_aa: CASSPLAREQYF
d_call: .
j_call: TRBJ2-7
clone_size: once
v_call: TRBV28

cdr3_aa: CASSLAGGFYEQYF
d_call: TRBD1
j_call: TRBJ2-7
clone_size: once
v_call: TRBV3-1/TRBV3-2

cdr3_aa: CASSYSPSGDTDTQYF
d_call: TRBD2
j_call: TRBJ2-3
clone_size: once
v_call: TRBV6-5

cdr3_aa: CASNPYGEAFF
d_call: .
j_call: TRBJ1-1
clone_size: .
v_call: TRBV6-5

cdr3_aa: CASRMTGNTGELFF
d_call: .
j_call: TRBJ2-2
clone_size: few
v_call: TRBV10-1

cdr3_aa: CASTWGRGANVLTF
d_call: .
j_call: TRBJ2-6
clone_size: once
v_call: TRBV3-1/TRBV3-2

cdr3_aa: CASSLQGSGANVLTF
d_call: .
j_call: TRBJ2-6
clone_size: .
v_call: TRBV11-1

cdr3_aa: CASSRTGGSSYGYTF
d_call: TRBD1
j_call: TRBJ1-2
clone_size: once
v_call: TRBV28

cdr3_aa: CASRGTGGNYGYTF
d_call: TRBD1
j_call: TRBJ1-2
clone_size: .
v_call: TRBV2